This passage covers 11 T cell receptor beta chains from one sample sequenced in a study of human T cells and chemical hapten exposure. Time point indicated: patch test 2, 6 weeks after DPC sensitization. The treatment denotes: therapeutic diphenylcyclopropenone sensitization with weekly scalp DPC. Via MiXCR, TCRdb re-called the RACE reads, giving one row per CDR3 protein. Of about 81,000 distinct CDR3 sequences detected, about 10% appear once; the ten largest clones hold approximately 2.5%. Sequencing was performed on whole blood, taken in connection with sensitization to the hapten diphenylcyclopropenone (DPC). The receptors stem from a woman aged 30 to 39 with alopecia areata. Some clones in this sample may be carry-over from other donors' samples.

This clonotype has a handful of counts. The rearrangement joins TRBV19 to TRBJ2-7, with a weak D call TRBD2 (6 bases). Trimming removed 1 base at V and 6 bases at J, with 13 bases between. CDR3 length: 14 residues. Germline lookup yields CDR1 LNHDA and CDR2 SQIVND (reference sequence). Here the CDR3 reads CASSIVEGIGEQYF. In DNA form, the CDR3 reads TGTGCCAGTAGTATAGTGGAGGGGATCGGCGAGCAGTACTTC.

The chain uses TRBV20-1 and TRBJ1-2; D gene unclear. V was cut by 6 bases and J by 1 base, with 12 bases left in between. The CDR3 has 13 residues. The germline gives CDR1 DFQATT, CDR2 SNEGSKA (reference sequence). This CDR3 is CSAPSGFNYGYTF. DNA for the CDR3: TGCAGTGCCCCAAGTGGGTTTAACTATGGCTACACCTTC.

This clonotype was counted ten times or more. J is TRBJ1-2 and V is TRBV4-1; TRBD1 might be the D (5 bases). V gave up 3 bases and J gave up 5 bases, with 19 bases separating them. Germline V gene lookup returns CDR1 MGHRA and CDR2 YSYEKL. This CDR3 comprises 16 residues. DNA for the CDR3: TGCGCCAGCAGCCATACCAGGGAACGTGCGGAATATGGCTACACCTTC. The encoded protein is CASSHTRERAEYGYTF.

In this sample, this clonotype turned up many times. This rearrangement joins TRBV10-3 to TRBJ1-5, with D tentatively TRBD1 (5 bases). CDR1 is ENHRY and CDR2 is SYGVKD in the germline V gene. V lost 7 bases, J lost 11 bases, and 18 bases lay in between. This CDR3 region has 13 residues. The DNA for the CDR3 is TGTGCCATCACTAGCTCCGTGGGGCAGACCCAGCATTTT. Residues: CAITSSVGQTQHF.

This clonotype was recorded a few times. The chain is built from TRBV28 and TRBJ1-1; D gene ambiguous. Germline V gives CDR1 MDHEN, CDR2 SYDVKM. Between the trimmed V and J ends, which lost 8 bases and 7 bases, there was a span of 11 bases. CDR3 length equals 11 residues. DNA for the CDR3: TGTGCCAGCGGCCTTATAATTGAAGCTTTCTTT. Amino acid sequence: CASGLIIEAFF. Full variable domain (outside the CDR3, taken from reference TRBV28 and TRBJ1-1): DVKVTQSSRYLVKRTGEKVFLECVQDMDHENMFWYRQDPGLGLRLIYFSYDVKMKEKGDIPEGYSVSREKKERFSLILESASTNQTSMYLCASGLIIEAFFGQGTRLTVV.

A few counts support this clonotype. This CDR3 is CASSQDGTGTSHTDTQYF. CDR3 nucleotides: TGCGCCAGCAGCCAAGATGGTACCGGGACAAGCCACACAGATACGCAGTATTTT. The V and J genes are TRBV4-1 and TRBJ2-3; possibly TRBD1 for D (6 bases). The V gene lost 0 bases and the J gene lost 2 bases, with 18 bases spanning the gap. In germline, CDR1 is MGHRA, CDR2 YSYEKL. There are 18 residues in the CDR3.

CDR3 bases: TGTGCCAGCAGTTTGGACTACTGGAACACCGGGGAGCTGTTTTTT. Protein: CASSLDYWNTGELFF. The chain recombines TRBV12-3 or TRBV12-4 with TRBJ2-2; D perhaps matches TRBD2 (6 bases). V was trimmed by 3 bases and J by 1 base, leaving 9 bases between them. The CDR3 extends over 15 amino acids.

This clonotype was picked up many times. CDR3: CASIEQSSGNTIYF. CDR3 bases: TGTGCCAGCATTGAACAGAGCTCTGGAAACACCATATATTTT. The chain employs TRBV12-3 or TRBV12-4 and TRBJ1-3, with no clear D. Trimming removed 7 bases at V and 0 bases at J, with 10 bases between. This CDR3 region has 14 residues.

This clonotype appeared a few times. The rearrangement links TRBV28 to TRBJ2-3, with 8 positions matching TRBD2. The CDR3 spans 14 residues. The germline V gene has CDR1 MDHEN and CDR2 SYDVKM. Losses at the gene ends were 6 bases for V and 7 bases for J; bases not matched to a gene: 9. CDR3 residues: CASSAGGPLYTQYF. The CDR3 nucleotides are TGTGCCAGCAGCGCGGGGGGCCCGTTGTATACGCAGTATTTT.

This clonotype occurred many times. The chain recombines TRBV6-2 or TRBV6-3 with TRBJ2-3; the match to TRBD2 covers 11 bases. The CDR3 sequence is 15 residues long. With V trimmed by 6 bases and J by 6 bases, 8 bases remained unmatched. Germline lookup yields CDR1 MNHEY and CDR2 SVGEGT. The chain's CDR3 is CASRPSGGFSDTQYF. For the CDR3, the DNA is TGTGCCAGCAGGCCTAGCGGGGGGTTCTCCGATACGCAGTATTTT.

Ten or more counts support this clonotype. The rearrangement joins TRBV9 to TRBJ2-3; D is ambiguous. The CDR3 is 13 residues long. Deletions cut 0 bases from V and 2 bases from J, with 4 bases between. Looked up from germline, CDR1 is SGDLS and CDR2 is YYNGEE. The CDR3 here is CASSVGPTDTQYF. The CDR3 DNA is TGTGCCAGCAGCGTAGGACCCACAGATACGCAGTATTTT.